A single sample is the source of the 3 T cell receptor beta chains below, sequenced in a study of T-cell memory formation after mild COVID-19. MiXCR, applied by TCRdb to the 5' RACE reads, yields one record per CDR3 protein. The repertoire holds fewer than 75,000 distinct CDR3 sequences, 10% to 15% seen once, with under 30% in the top ten. Sequenced input: PBMCs or a T cell subset sorted from them (not recorded which). These TCRs come from a man younger than 35 who had mild COVID-19 (a few samples of this study predate the infection). Cell type and time point are not known.

This clonotype was seen ten or more times. This sequence joins TRBV19 and TRBJ2-2; the match to TRBD2 covers 13 bases. The V and J ends lost 8 bases and 7 bases, in that order; junction bases with no gene match: 10. The CDR3 extends over 16 amino acids. Per germline, CDR1 LNHDA and CDR2 SQIVND (reference sequence). This chain's CDR3 is CASSRTSGGRVGELFF. The DNA of the CDR3 is TGTGCCAGTTCGAGGACTAGCGGGGGTAGGGTCGGGGAGCTGTTTTTT.

This clonotype was observed many times. The V and J genes are TRBV7-3 and TRBJ1-5; no reliable D call. The V end was cut by 4 bases, the J end by 7 bases, with 11 bases between. The CDR3 loop spans 13 amino acids. The V gene's germline CDR1 is SGHTA and CDR2 FQGTGA. This CDR3 reads CASSSFPGQPQHF. The CDR3 DNA sequence: TGTGCCAGCAGCTCCTTTCCGGGCCAGCCCCAGCATTTT.

This clonotype has more than one count but fewer than ten. The chain is built from TRBV4-2 and TRBJ1-4; perhaps TRBD1 as D (5 bases). With 2 bases removed from V and 4 bases from J, the gap between germline ends came to 8 bases. This CDR3 has 14 residues. Per the germline V gene, CDR1 is LGHNA and CDR2 is YNFKEQ. CDR3 sequence: CASSQQGGNEKLFF. CDR3 sequence (DNA): TGTGCCAGCAGCCAACAGGGTGGTAATGAAAAACTGTTTTTT.